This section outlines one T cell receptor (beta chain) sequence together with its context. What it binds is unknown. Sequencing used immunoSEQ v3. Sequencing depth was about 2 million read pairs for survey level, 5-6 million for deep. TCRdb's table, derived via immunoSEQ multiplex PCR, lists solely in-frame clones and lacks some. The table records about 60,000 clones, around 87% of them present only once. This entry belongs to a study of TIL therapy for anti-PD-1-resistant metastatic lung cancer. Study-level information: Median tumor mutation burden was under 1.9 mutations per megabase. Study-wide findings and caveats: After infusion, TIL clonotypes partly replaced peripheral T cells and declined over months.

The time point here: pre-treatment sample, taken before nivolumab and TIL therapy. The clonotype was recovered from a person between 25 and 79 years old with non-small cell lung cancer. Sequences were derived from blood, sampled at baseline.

The CDR3 here is CASSQNLNQPQHF. DNA of the CDR3: TGTGCCAGCAGCCAGAACTTGAATCAGCCCCAGCATTTT. The chain joins TRBV5-6 to TRBJ1-5; D uncertain. The CDR3 has 13 residues. V was clipped by 4 bases and J by 4 bases, with 9 bases between them. Germline-derived CDR1 and CDR2 are SGHDT and YYEEEE. Using reference TRBV5-6 and TRBJ1-5 for the parts outside the CDR3, the full variable domain is DAGVTQSPTHLIKTRGQQVTLRCSPKSGHDTVSWYQQALGQGPQFIFQYYEEEERQRGNFPDRFSGHQFPNYSSELNVNALLLGDSALYLCASSQNLNQPQHFGDGTRLSIL.